Sequencing of this TCR beta chain was carried out in a study of OX40 agonist ivuxolimab in advanced cancers. For context, the study as a whole: The costimulatory receptor OX40 (CD134) was targeted by ivuxolimab, a fully human IgG2 agonistic monoclonal antibody. Intravenous ivuxolimab was administered to patients every 2 weeks at six dose levels: 0.01, 0.1, 0.3, 1.5, 3 and 10 mg/kg. Of the approximately 50 dose-escalation patients, hepatocellular carcinoma was present in 19, melanoma in roughly 15, renal cell carcinoma in 9 and head and neck cancer in 9. A male proportion of 70% to 90% and a mean age of approximately 60 years, ranging from about 23 to 90, were recorded for the dose-escalation cohort. Prior anti-PD-1, anti-PD-L1 or anti-CTLA-4 therapy was permitted, and approximately 40% of dose-escalation patients had received checkpoint inhibitors. Partial responses occurred in three dose-escalation patients, of whom one had hepatocellular carcinoma and two had cutaneous melanoma. Peripheral TCRbeta sequencing aimed to test whether ivuxolimab altered TCR sequence diversity and caused clonal T-cell expansion. The paper covers the monotherapy dose-escalation part of the phase I ivuxolimab trial, which included N of about 50 patients. General conclusions and limits of the study: After ivuxolimab, CD8+ T cells had more expanded clones than CD4+ T cells on average. Clonal expansion of both CD4+ and CD8+ blood T cells was observed from baseline to week 6 at doses 0.1 to 3.0 mg/kg. In partial responders in the 0.1-3.0 mg/kg groups, normalized peripheral clonal expansion was found to be among the lowest, especially among CD8+ T cells. Antigen specificity was not determined for the clonally expanded peripheral T cells. Low levels of normalized T-cell clonal expansion were also seen in some patients who did not respond.

V and J are trimmed by 4 bases and 5 bases, and the gene matches miss 10 bases of the junction. The CDR3, cysteine through phenylalanine, is 15 amino acids long. The sequence is cut down to CDR3 DNA, 45 bases in frame from base 1. Reading the germline V gene gives CDR1 SGHTA and CDR2 FQGTGA. Genomic DNA was extracted from sorted cells for sequencing of the TCRbeta CDR3 region. The immunoSEQ Assay was used to sequence the TCRbeta CDR3 regions. TCRdb retrieved this table from immuneACCESS and kept in-frame rearrangements only. Not all clones are present; in checked studies, unresolved V genes account for under half, and no reason is known for the remainder. The table for this sample lists approximately 45,000 clones; 80% of them were counted only once. The ten largest clones represent around 4% of the sample. With respect to this clone: Its antigen is not yet known. No base quality values were provided; no much bigger clone lies one nucleotide off.

Patients with a history of autoimmune disease or receiving systemic immunosuppression were excluded from the trial. In every dose cohort, peripheral blood was drawn for TCR sequencing at baseline, cycle 4 day 1, and cycle 7 day 1. The samples were drawn from a first-in-human, open-label, multicenter phase I dose-escalation trial of ivuxolimab. Adults with locally advanced or metastatic melanoma, renal cell carcinoma, hepatocellular carcinoma or head and neck squamous cell carcinoma were enrolled in the trial. Before TCR sequencing, CD4+ and CD8+ T cells were separately sorted from peripheral blood.

This TCR came from an adult with an advanced solid tumor such as melanoma, head and neck, liver or kidney cancer. Sequencing was performed on CD4+ or CD8+ T cells sorted from blood, taken in a trial of the OX40 agonist ivuxolimab. The receptor chain draws on TRBV7-3 and TRBJ2-5; TRBD2 agrees with 7 junctional bases. The bases are TGTGCCAGCAGCTCTACCGGGACTACAATTGAGACCCAGTACTTC. The encoded protein is CASSSTGTTIETQYF. Supplemented by the reference TRBV7-3 and TRBJ2-5 proteins around the CDR3, the complete variable domain is GAGVSQTPSNKVTEKGKYVELRCDPISGHTALYWYRQSLGQGPEFLIYFQGTGAADDSGLPNDRFFAVRPEGSVSTLKIQRTERGDSAVYLCASSSTGTTIETQYFGPGTRLLVL.